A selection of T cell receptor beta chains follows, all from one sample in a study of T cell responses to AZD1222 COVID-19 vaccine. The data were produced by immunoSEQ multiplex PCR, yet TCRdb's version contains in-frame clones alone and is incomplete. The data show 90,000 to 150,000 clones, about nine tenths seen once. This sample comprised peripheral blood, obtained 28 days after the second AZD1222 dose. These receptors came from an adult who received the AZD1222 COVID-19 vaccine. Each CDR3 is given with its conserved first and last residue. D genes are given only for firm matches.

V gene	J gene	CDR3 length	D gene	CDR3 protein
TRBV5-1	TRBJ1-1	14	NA	CASSPRAVNTEAFF
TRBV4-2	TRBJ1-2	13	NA	CASSQSTNYGYTF
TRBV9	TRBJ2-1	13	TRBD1	CASGTGAVNEQFF
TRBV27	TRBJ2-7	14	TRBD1	CASRPGQSTYEQYF
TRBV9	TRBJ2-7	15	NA	CASSVGVAGFYEQYF
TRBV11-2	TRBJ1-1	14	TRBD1	CASSTRTGNTEAFF
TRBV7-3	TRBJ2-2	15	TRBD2	CASSPGLGNTGELFF
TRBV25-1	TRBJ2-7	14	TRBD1	CASSATGQAYEQYF
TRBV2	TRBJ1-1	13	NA	CASSDREYTEAFF
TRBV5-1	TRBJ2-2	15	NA	CASSLAQGSTGELFF
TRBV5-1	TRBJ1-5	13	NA	CASSLVPGQPQHF
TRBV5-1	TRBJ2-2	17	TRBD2	CASSPGLAGANTGELFF
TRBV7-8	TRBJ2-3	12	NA	CASSPRLGGQYF
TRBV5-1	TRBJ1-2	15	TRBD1	CASSSLPGTGGGYTF
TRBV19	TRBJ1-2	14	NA	CASTRVSGIYGYTF
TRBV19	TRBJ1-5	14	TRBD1	CASRRGLGNQPQHF
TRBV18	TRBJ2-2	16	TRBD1	CASSPFQGENTGELFF
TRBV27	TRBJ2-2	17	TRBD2	CASSLIAGGPRTGELFF
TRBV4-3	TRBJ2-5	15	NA	CASSQELTAQETQYF
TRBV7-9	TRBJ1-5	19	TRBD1	CASSLAYGGTGSSNQPQHF
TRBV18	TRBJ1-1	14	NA	CASSEQRMNTEAFF
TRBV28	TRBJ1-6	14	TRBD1	CATGTGVYNSPLHF
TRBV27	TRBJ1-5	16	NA	CASSFSGLGRNQPQHF
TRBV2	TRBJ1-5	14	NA	CASSLVGLNQPQHF
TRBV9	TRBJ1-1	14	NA	CASSVRESNTEAFF
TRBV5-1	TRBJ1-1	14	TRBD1	CASSLNSGGTEAFF
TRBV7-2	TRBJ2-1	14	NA	CASSLRGEYNEQFF
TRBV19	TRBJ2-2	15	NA	CASSIDTAGTGELFF
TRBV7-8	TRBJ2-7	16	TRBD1	CASTAAATGAIYEQYF
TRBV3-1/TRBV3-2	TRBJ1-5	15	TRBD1	CASSQRQGLVQPQHF
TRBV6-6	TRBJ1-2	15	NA	CASSNVQGGDYGYTF
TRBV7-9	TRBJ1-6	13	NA	CASSRETTSPLHF
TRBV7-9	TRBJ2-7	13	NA	CASSFSITYEQYF
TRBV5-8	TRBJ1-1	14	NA	CASSLGGTHTEAFF
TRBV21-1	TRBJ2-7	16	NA	CASSMPVRPARNEQYF
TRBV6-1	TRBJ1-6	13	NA	CASSEVTDSPLHF
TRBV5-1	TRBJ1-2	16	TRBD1	CASGPGDRVFNYGYTF
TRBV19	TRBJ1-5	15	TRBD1	CASRSTGGSNQPQHF
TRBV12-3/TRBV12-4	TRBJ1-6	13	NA	CASTLRVGSPLHF
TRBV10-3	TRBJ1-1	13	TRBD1	CAVGRQGATEAFF
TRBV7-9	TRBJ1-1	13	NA	CASSLPRNTEAFF
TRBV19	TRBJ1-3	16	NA	CASTPWTALSGNTIYF
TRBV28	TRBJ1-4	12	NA	CASEGTSEKLFF
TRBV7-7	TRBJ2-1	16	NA	CASSASPPRTFNEQFF
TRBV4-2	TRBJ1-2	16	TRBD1	CASSQDGDRGRNGYTF
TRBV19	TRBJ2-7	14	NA	CASSIPPRTYEQYF
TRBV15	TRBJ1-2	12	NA	CATSRVLGGYTF
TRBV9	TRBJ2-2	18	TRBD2	CASSVGPWAGGNTGELFF
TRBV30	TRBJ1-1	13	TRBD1	CAWSHTGGTEAFF
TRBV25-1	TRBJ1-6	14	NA	CASNPEGANSPLHF
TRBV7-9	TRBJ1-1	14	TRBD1	CASSHLTGSTEAFF
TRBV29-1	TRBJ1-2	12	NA	CSVGKSGYGYTF
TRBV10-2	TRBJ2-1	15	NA	CASSESAGGVNEQFF
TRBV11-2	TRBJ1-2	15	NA	CASSFNRGSYYGYTF
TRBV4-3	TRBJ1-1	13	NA	CASSRQLNTEAFF
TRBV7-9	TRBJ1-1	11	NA	CASRWVTEAFF